This T cell receptor beta chain was identified in a study of blood T cell repertoires in COVID-19. Study-wide context: Sources were T cells, B-cell-depleted T cells, or PBMCs; the material itself was cDNA or gDNA.

CDR3 length: 17 residues. Between the trimmed V and J ends, which lost 4 bases and 4 bases, there was a span of 20 bases. Germline V gene sequence: CDR1 SGHRS, CDR2 YFSETQ. In the authors' workflow: How many nucleated cells were present was estimated from reference gene primer amplification. TCRdb keeps only in-frame clones here, not all; method: immunoSEQ multiplex PCR. The D gene and trimming were derived from the DNA, and the V and J assignments and clone size from that table. Here the sample spans just under 40,000 clones, 75% to 85% being singletons. The receptor comes from a human donor in a cohort sampled during active COVID-19. Sequenced material: peripheral blood. This chain uses TRBV5-1 with TRBJ2-2; a weak D match, TRBD1 (7 bases). The chain's CDR3 is CASSPRGGGESTGELFF. The CDR3 DNA is TGCGCCAGCAGCCCACGTGGAGGGGGCGAGAGCACCGGGGAGCTGTTTTTT.